This T cell receptor beta chain was documented in a study of naive and memory T cell subsets. Overall study results and limits: From naive to CM, EM and EMRA, diversity decreased and Gini increased. Possibly reflecting memory cells re-expressing CD45RA, a few larger clonotypes occurred in naive repertoires, especially CD8.

Both TRBC1 and TRBC2 were covered by a beta constant-region primer of two equimolar oligonucleotides. Four rounds of PCR amplified the ligated cDNA using nested alpha and beta constant-region primers plus SP2. Ligation attached a single-stranded oligonucleotide with a 12-nucleotide UMI and the SP2 primer to the cDNA 3' end. In TCRdb, the UMI-ligation and nested PCR reads were re-called with MiXCR into one record per CDR3 protein. The sample yields around 140,000 distinct CDR3 sequences, about 20% seen once. Germline assignment: CDR1 SGHAT and CDR2 FQNNGV. V gave up 8 bases and J gave up 5 bases; unmatched junction bases: 8. CDR3 length equals 14 residues. This clonotype was seen more than once but under ten times. The antigen is not known. Four subsets defined by CD45RA and CD27 were sorted after CD3, CD4, CD8 and live/dead staining.

The sample consisted of naive CD8+ T cells from blood. This TCR was sampled from a human donor in good health. The chain links TRBV11-2 to TRBJ2-3, with 9 nucleotides matching TRBD1. CDR3: CASGPGTGIDTQYF. The CDR3, as DNA: TGTGCCAGCGGCCCTGGGACAGGGATAGATACGCAGTATTTT.